These 31 T cell receptor beta chains share one sample of origin, sequenced in a study of T cell responses to AZD1222 COVID-19 vaccine. Sequenced by immunoSEQ multiplex PCR; TCRdb stores in-frame clones only, minus some. This sample yields some 120,000 clones, of which approximately 87% are seen a single time; approximately 12% belongs to the top ten. Here the sequenced sample was peripheral blood, taken on day 0 of AZD1222 vaccination. The receptors derive from an adult in good health.

This clone was seen once. V is TRBV7-8 and J is TRBJ2-7; 9 nucleotides align to TRBD1. Germline V gene lookup returns CDR1 SGHVS and CDR2 FQNEAQ. CDR3 length: 14 residues. J was trimmed by 0 bases and V by 4 bases; bases with no gene match: 1. The CDR3 nucleotides read TGTGCCAGCAGCTCGACAGGGGGCTCCTACGAGCAGTACTTC. Residues: CASSSTGGSYEQYF. Full variable domain (outside the CDR3, taken from reference TRBV7-8 and TRBJ2-7): GAGVSQSPRYKVAKRGQDVALRCDPISGHVSLFWYQQALGQGPEFLTYFQNEAQLDKSGLPSDRFFAERPEGSVSTLKIQRTQQEDSAVYLCASSSTGGSYEQYFGPGTRLTVT.

This chain connects TRBV14 to TRBJ2-6; the D is unclear. Trimming took off 4 bases at V and 4 bases at J, with 2 bases between the two ends. Germline loops: CDR1 SGHDN, CDR2 FVKESK. The CDR3 covers 12 residues. CDR3 amino acids: CASSPGANVLTF. The CDR3 nucleotides are TGTGCCAGCAGCCCCGGGGCCAACGTCCTGACTTTC.

J is TRBJ1-5 and V is TRBV18; D is uncertain. Germline values: CDR1 KGHSH, CDR2 LQKENI. The CDR3 spans 13 residues. With 2 bases removed from V and 5 bases from J, the gap between germline ends came to 7 bases. The CDR3 spells CASSPEVDQPQHF. The DNA for the CDR3 is TGTGCCAGCTCACCAGAAGTCGATCAGCCCCAGCATTTT.

The chain joins TRBV6-5 to TRBJ1-5; D perhaps matches TRBD1 (5 bases). The V and J ends lost 8 bases and 6 bases respectively, with 17 bases between them. Germline assignment: CDR1 MNHEY and CDR2 SVGAGI. This CDR3 comprises 14 residues. The CDR3 loop reads CASGGSLRGQPQHF. The CDR3, as DNA: TGTGCCAGCGGGGGATCCTTAAGGGGTCAGCCCCAGCATTTT.

The rearrangement links TRBV27 to TRBJ1-4; D call uncertain. V gave up 2 bases and J gave up 5 bases, with 15 bases separating them. This CDR3 has 16 amino acids. CDR1 and CDR2 (germline): MNHEY, SMNVEV (reference sequence). This chain's CDR3 is CASSLMGNRQNEKLFF. The CDR3 DNA follows: TGTGCCAGCAGTTTAATGGGGAACAGACAAAATGAAAAACTGTTTTTT.

A single count supports this clone. The chain has TRBV18 and TRBJ2-7; D possibly corresponds to TRBD1 (5 bases). The CDR3 sequence is 17 residues long. Germline CDR1 KGHSH, CDR2 LQKENI. Trimming shortened V by 3 bases and J by 2 bases, and 20 bases separated the two germline ends. CDR3 sequence (DNA): TGTGCCAGCTCACCGAAATCGGACGGAAGGGGCGCCTACGAGCAGTACTTC. Residues: CASSPKSDGRGAYEQYF.

V is TRBV21-1 and J is TRBJ2-2; TRBD2 is the table's D call, not checked against the DNA. TRBV21-1 is flagged as a pseudogene. This CDR3 is 16 amino acids long. The CDR3 nucleotides read TGTGCCAGCAGCTCGAAGGGGGGGCGCAGAGCCGGGGAGCTGTTTTTT. Translating it yields CASSSKGGRRAGELFF.

V usage is TRBV7-9 and J usage is TRBJ1-4, with TRBD1 matching over 10 bases. The CDR3 totals 17 residues. Germline trimming cut 4 bases from V and 2 bases from J; bases unmatched to any gene: 7. Germline V gene sequence: CDR1 SEHNR, CDR2 FQNEAQ (reference sequence). CDR3: CASSSVPGQGTNEKLFF. The DNA for the CDR3 is TGTGCCAGCAGCTCCGTCCCGGGACAGGGGACTAATGAAAAACTGTTTTTT.

DNA of the CDR3: TGTGCCAGCAGCCAAGGGCTAGCGGGAGGGGGAGCCGAGCAGTACTTC. It specifies CASSQGLAGGGAEQYF. The chain employs TRBV3-1 (or the pseudogene TRBV3-2) and TRBJ2-7, with 12 bases identical to TRBD2. CDR3 length equals 16 residues. Germline trimming cut 1 base from V and 6 bases from J; bases unmatched to any gene: 7. The germline gives CDR1 LGHDT, CDR2 YNNKEL (reference sequence).

The V and J genes are TRBV18 and TRBJ1-3, with D perhaps TRBD1 (6 bases). This CDR3 spans 17 amino acids. With 1 base removed from V and 0 bases from J, the gap between germline ends came to 13 bases. Per the germline V gene, CDR1 is KGHSH and CDR2 is LQKENI. The CDR3 nucleotides read TGTGCCAGCTCACCACTATATGGGGGCCGCTCTGGAAACACCATATATTTT. It codes for CASSPLYGGRSGNTIYF.

The chain's CDR3 is CASSEGTGGYQPQHF. The CDR3 DNA sequence: TGTGCCAGCAGTGAAGGGACAGGGGGGTATCAGCCCCAGCATTTT. The chain recombines TRBV9 with TRBJ1-5, with TRBD1 matching over 11 bases. The CDR3 runs to 15 residues. Germline CDR1 is SGDLS and CDR2 is YYNGEE. V gave up 5 bases and J gave up 5 bases; unmatched junction bases: 6.

This clone has only one observation. The CDR3 DNA reads as TGTGCCAGCAGCGTAGCGAGCGGACAGACCCAGTACTTC. Its protein product is CASSVASGQTQYF. The chain joins TRBV9 to TRBJ2-5, with a possible D match to TRBD2 (5 bases). The CDR3 length is 13 residues. CDR1 is SGDLS and CDR2 is YYNGEE in the germline V gene. The V end was cut by 0 bases, the J end by 6 bases, with 9 bases between.

This chain uses TRBV5-1 with TRBJ2-3, with a tentative D call TRBD2 (6 bases). Germline CDR1 and CDR2: SGHRS and YFSETQ. The CDR3 spans 15 residues. V gave up 0 bases and J gave up 3 bases, with 11 bases separating them. The CDR3 nucleotides read TGCGCCAGCAGCTTGGGGCTCGGGGGAACAGATACGCAGTATTTT. Translation: CASSLGLGGTDTQYF.

The gene calls are TRBV28 and TRBJ1-1; D may be TRBD1 (6 bases). This CDR3 is built from 14 residues. V was cut by 9 bases and J by 5 bases, with 19 bases left in between. Germline CDR1 reads MDHEN; CDR2 reads SYDVKM. The CDR3 sequence: CASSRGGARTEAFF. The CDR3 DNA reads TGTGCCAGTAGCCGTGGGGGGGCGAGGACTGAAGCTTTCTTT.

The chain recombines TRBV19 with TRBJ1-1, with D unclear. The germline V gene has CDR1 LNHDA and CDR2 SQIVND (reference sequence). V lost 7 bases and J lost 5, with 17 bases in between. The CDR3 spans 14 residues. CDR3: CASTRVGPETEAFF. The DNA for the CDR3 is TGTGCCAGTACCCGGGTTGGGCCGGAAACTGAAGCTTTCTTT.

The chain carries TRBV7-3 and TRBJ2-5, with unresolved D. Germline CDR1 and CDR2: SGHTA and FQGTGA. The V end lost 1 base, the J end lost 3 bases, and 6 bases lay between the germline ends. The CDR3 sequence is 13 residues long. The chain's CDR3 is CASSLMAEETQYF. CDR3 nucleotides: TGTGCCAGCAGCTTAATGGCGGAAGAGACCCAGTACTTC.

This clone was recorded once. An end of the junction differs from the germline gene, which may be a read error. This chain uses TRBV7-7 with TRBJ2-7, with D perhaps matching TRBD1 (6 bases). CDR3 length: 15 amino acids. Germline V gene sequence: CDR1 SSHAT, CDR2 FNYEAQ (reference sequence). The CDR3 reads CASSLDMGQGYEQYF. The DNA of the CDR3 is TGTGCTAGCAGCTTAGATATGGGCCAGGGGTACGAGCAGTACTTC. The entire variable domain, with the rest obtained from reference TRBV7-7 and TRBJ2-7, is as follows: GAGVSQSPRYKVTKRGQDVTLRCDPISSHATLYWYQQALGQGPEFLTYFNYEAQPDKSGLPSDRFSAERPEGSISTLTIQRTEQRDSAMYRCASSLDMGQGYEQYFGPGTRLTVT.

The CDR3 sequence is CASSIRTSGKETQYF. CDR3 coding DNA: TGTGCCAGCAGCATCAGGACTAGCGGGAAAGAGACCCAGTACTTC. V and J are TRBV21-1 and TRBJ2-5; the D segment call TRBD2 is taken from the table without a DNA check. TRBV21-1 is a recognized pseudogene. The CDR3 has 15 residues.

This chain uses TRBV3-1 (or the pseudogene TRBV3-2) with TRBJ2-7, with 16 bases identical to TRBD2. This CDR3 region has 16 residues. From germline, CDR1 is LGHDT and CDR2 YNNKEL (reference sequence). J was trimmed by 5 bases and V by 4 bases; bases with no gene match: 5. The CDR3 reads CASSPGLAGGPHEQYF. The CDR3 nucleotides are TGTGCCAGCAGCCCGGGACTAGCGGGAGGGCCCCACGAGCAGTACTTC.

The chain links TRBV6-5 to TRBJ1-1, with D perhaps matching TRBD1 (6 bases). CDR1 is MNHEY and CDR2 is SVGAGI in the germline V gene. The CDR3 is 13 residues long. Trimming pared 6 bases from V and 7 bases from J, leaving 15 bases between. The CDR3 loop reads CASRAPGEGEAFF. CDR3 nucleotide sequence: TGTGCCAGCAGGGCGCCAGGGGAGGGTGAAGCTTTCTTT.

The V and J genes are TRBV11-2 and TRBJ1-1; possibly TRBD1 for D (5 bases). The CDR3 spans 13 residues. V gave up 4 bases and J gave up 4 bases, with 10 bases separating them. CDR1 is SGHAT, CDR2 FQNNGV, per germline. The CDR3 sequence is CASSSGGVTEAFF. The CDR3 region has the DNA TGTGCCAGCAGCTCCGGGGGGGTCACTGAAGCTTTCTTT.

The chain links TRBV5-8 to TRBJ1-3; D is perhaps TRBD1 (5 bases). The V and J ends lost 1 base and 2 bases respectively, with 10 bases between them. Germline V lookup: CDR1 SGHTS, CDR2 YDEGEE. The CDR3 covers 15 residues. The CDR3, as DNA: TGTGCCAGCAGCTTGTACAGGAGACCTGGAAACACCATATATTTT. Its translation: CASSLYRRPGNTIYF.

V and J are TRBV9 and TRBJ2-7; perhaps TRBD1 as D (6 bases). The CDR3 runs to 13 residues. Trimming stripped 7 bases from V and 4 bases from J, with 15 bases between. Germline assignment: CDR1 SGDLS and CDR2 YYNGEE. The CDR3, as DNA: TGTGCCAGCGCTCAGGGGATGGGGTACGAGCAGTACTTC. Protein product: CASAQGMGYEQYF.

The chain uses TRBV7-6 and TRBJ2-7; D uncertain. The V gene lost 0 bases and the J gene lost 3 bases, with 18 bases spanning the gap. The CDR3 has 17 amino acids. Germline V gene lookup returns CDR1 SGHVS and CDR2 FNYEAQ. Here the CDR3 reads CASSLAETWQRNYEQYF. The CDR3 DNA reads TGTGCCAGCAGCTTAGCGGAGACTTGGCAGAGAAACTACGAGCAGTACTTC.

In nucleotides, the CDR3 is TGTGCCAGCTGTGTTGTGAACACTGAAGCTTTCTTT. Its protein is CASCVVNTEAFF. The V gene is TRBV11-3, the J gene TRBJ1-1; D gene ambiguous. The CDR3 length is 12 residues. Germline CDR1 and CDR2: SGHNT and YENEEA. Between the trimmed V and J ends, which lost 8 bases and 0 bases, there was a span of 7 bases. The variable domain in full, with the rest retrieved from reference TRBV11-3 and TRBJ1-1, is EAGVVQSPRYKIIEKKQPVAFWCNPISGHNTLYWYLQNLGQGPELLIRYENEEAVDDSQLPKDRFSAERLKGVDSTLKIQPAELGDSAVYLCASCVVNTEAFFGQGTRLTVV.

CDR3 sequence reads: CASSFGPGRTYEQYF. The CDR3 DNA reads TGTGCCAGCAGCTTCGGCCCAGGGCGAACCTACGAGCAGTACTTC. This sequence joins TRBV5-5 and TRBJ2-7; tentative D call: TRBD1 (5 bases). V was cut by 2 bases and J by 2 bases, with 14 bases left in between. Germline V gene data show CDR1 as SGHKS and CDR2 as YYEKEE (reference sequence). The CDR3 is 15 residues long.

V gene TRBV19 combines with J gene TRBJ2-5; 10 bases line up with TRBD2. V was pared by 1 base and J by 4 bases, with 6 bases of the junction left unmatched. Per the germline V gene, CDR1 is LNHDA and CDR2 is SQIVND (reference sequence). The CDR3 has 16 amino acids. The CDR3 DNA is TGTGCCAGTAGTATAGCAGCGGGAGGGCCGGGAGAGACCCAGTACTTC. It translates to CASSIAAGGPGETQYF.

V usage is TRBV7-9 and J usage is TRBJ2-7; no clear D gene. This CDR3 region has 12 residues. Germline CDR1 and CDR2: SEHNR and FQNEAQ (reference sequence). Trimming shortened V by 1 base and J by 3 bases, and 4 bases separated the two germline ends. CDR3 amino acids: CASSLEIYEQYF. The CDR3 nucleotides are TGTGCCAGCAGCTTAGAGATCTACGAGCAGTACTTC.

This chain links TRBV6-5 with TRBJ1-5; 10 bases are shared with TRBD1. Trimming at V came to 6 bases and at J to 9 bases, leaving 11 bases not matched to a gene. Per the germline V gene, CDR1 is MNHEY and CDR2 is SVGAGI. This CDR3 is 15 amino acids long. DNA of the CDR3: TGTGCCAGCAGGACCGGGACAGGGGCCGGTGGGCCCCAGCATTTT. Translated, it gives CASRTGTGAGGPQHF.

V and J are TRBV6-5 and TRBJ2-7; TRBD2 is a possible D gene (5 bases). The germline CDR1 and CDR2 sequences are MNHEY and SVGAGI. The ends were cut back, 2 bases at V and 0 bases at J, with 11 bases in the middle. The CDR3 is 15 residues long. The CDR3 DNA sequence: TGTGCCAGCAGTTACGGAGCGGTGCCCTCCTACGAGCAGTACTTC. Residues: CASSYGAVPSYEQYF.

The chain joins TRBV7-2 to TRBJ2-5; 7 nucleotides agree with TRBD2. Germline CDR1 and CDR2: SGHTA and FQGNSA. V was pared by 4 bases and J by 2 bases, with 10 bases of the junction left unmatched. The CDR3 has 16 residues. The CDR3 spells CASSYWTRSGQETQYF. CDR3 DNA: TGTGCCAGCAGCTACTGGACTAGATCGGGGCAAGAGACCCAGTACTTC.